The 31 T cell receptor beta chains in this list originate from one sample, sequenced in a study of CD8 T cells in Susac syndrome. Reverse transcription used roughly 0.5 to 1 ug RNA and random hexamers. One entry per CDR3 protein results from TCRdb running MiXCR on the immunoSEQ multiplex PCR reads. Of about 69,000 distinct CDR3 sequences listed, just under 95% are singletons. What was sequenced was CD8+ T cells from PBMCs. Receptor source: a human donor in good health.

This sequence joins TRBV15 and TRBJ2-2; D is possibly TRBD2 (6 bases). Trimming pared 4 bases from V and 4 bases from J, leaving 13 bases between. CDR1 LNHNV and CDR2 YYDKDF come from the germline V gene (reference sequence). The CDR3 has 15 amino acids. This chain's CDR3 is CATSTPPEGTGELFF. CDR3 sequence (DNA): TGTGCCACCAGCACCCCCCCGGAGGGCACCGGGGAGCTGTTTTTT.

The rearrangement links TRBV12-3 or TRBV12-4 to TRBJ2-7; 7 positions agree with TRBD1. With 1 base clipped from V and 2 bases from J, the junction kept 5 bases outside the gene matches. This CDR3 region has 15 residues. The CDR3 region is CASSLETGNTYEQYF. CDR3 bases: TGTGCCAGCAGTTTAGAGACAGGGAACACCTACGAGCAGTACTTC.

The chain has TRBV15 and TRBJ2-1; D remains unclear. The CDR3 contains 16 residues. V lost 3 bases to trimming and J lost 2 bases, with 14 bases between them. Germline V gene data show CDR1 as LNHNV and CDR2 as YYDKDF (reference sequence). CDR3 in amino acids: CATSRTVIPPYNEQFF. CDR3 DNA sequence: TGTGCCACCAGCAGGACGGTAATCCCCCCCTACAATGAGCAGTTCTTC.

The chain is built from TRBV2 and TRBJ2-2; D is possibly TRBD1 (5 bases). The CDR3 length is 14 residues. Trimming cost V 3 bases and J 0 bases, with 5 bases left between them. Looked up from germline, CDR1 is SNHLY and CDR2 is FYNNEI. CDR3 nucleotides: TGTGCCAGCAGTGACAGGGCGAACACCGGGGAGCTGTTTTTT. Translated, it gives CASSDRANTGELFF.

CDR3 in DNA: TGTGCCAGCAGCCCATCCGGGCTACGGAACACTGAAGCTTTCTTT. It specifies CASSPSGLRNTEAFF. The rearrangement uses TRBV7-9 and TRBJ1-1; D unresolved. The CDR3 covers 15 residues. Trimming removed 5 bases at V and 1 base at J, with 14 bases between. The germline gives CDR1 SEHNR, CDR2 FQNEAQ (reference sequence). Drawing the rest from reference TRBV7-9 and TRBJ1-1, the complete variable domain is DTGVSQNPRHKITKRGQNVTFRCDPISEHNRLYWYRQTLGQGPEFLTYFQNEAQLEKSRLLSDRFSAERPKGSFSTLEIQRTEQGDSAMYLCASSPSGLRNTEAFFGQGTRLTVV.

The CDR3 DNA reads TGCAGTGCTAGAGATTTAGTAGCTCCCGTCCAAGAGACCCAGTACTTC. Translating gives CSARDLVAPVQETQYF. The chain links TRBV20-1 to TRBJ2-5, with D uncertain. Germline V gene lookup returns CDR1 DFQATT and CDR2 SNEGSKA (reference sequence). This CDR3 region has 16 residues. Trimming took off 0 bases at V and 1 base at J, with 15 bases between the two ends.

The CDR3 sequence is CASSPTASYEQYV. Here the CDR3 DNA reads TGCGCCAGCAGTCCAACAGCTTCCTACGAGCAGTACGTC. This chain uses TRBV4-1 with TRBJ2-7; D call uncertain. Germline values: CDR1 MGHRA, CDR2 YSYEKL. The CDR3 spans 13 residues. Deletions cut 6 bases from V and 1 base from J, with 10 bases between.

The chain joins TRBV6-5 to TRBJ2-3; D call uncertain. The CDR3 spans 15 residues. The V gene's germline CDR1 is MNHEY and CDR2 SVGAGI. V lost 6 bases and J lost 0, with 13 bases in between. The CDR3, as DNA: TGTGCCAGCAGATTACAGTTCGCTAGCACAGATACGCAGTATTTT. This encodes CASRLQFASTDTQYF.

This clonotype turned up a few times. The chain combines TRBV6-2 or TRBV6-3 with TRBJ2-1; the match to TRBD1 covers 7 bases. The length of the CDR3 is 13 residues. V lost 8 bases, J lost 10 bases, and 11 bases stayed unmatched. Germline V CDR1 and CDR2: MNHEY, SVGEGT. CDR3 in DNA: TGTGCCAGCGGAACGGGGACGACAGGGGAGCAGTTCTTC. This sequence encodes CASGTGTTGEQFF.

This clonotype was counted a single time. The chain carries TRBV7-8 and TRBJ1-4, with D perhaps TRBD1 (6 bases). CDR3 size: 16 residues. V lost 1 base to trimming and J lost 8 bases, with 17 bases between them. Per the germline V gene, CDR1 is SGHVS and CDR2 is FQNEAQ. CDR3 protein: CASSLVLGGRDEKLFF. The CDR3 coding sequence is TGTGCCAGCAGCTTAGTTTTAGGGGGTCGTGACGAAAAACTGTTTTTT.

The chain has TRBV7-3 and TRBJ2-2; D may be TRBD1 (6 bases). Germline V CDR1 and CDR2: SGHTA, FQGTGA. The CDR3 is 14 amino acids. V shed 5 bases and J shed 4 bases, with 11 bases lying between them. The CDR3 nucleotides read TGTGCCAGCAGCCAGACAGGACCCACCGGGGAGCTGTTTTTT. Encoded protein: CASSQTGPTGELFF.

CDR3 coding DNA: TGTGCCAGCAGCCCGGGTAAGGGACTGAGAGATACGCAGTATTTT. Its translation: CASSPGKGLRDTQYF. The chain joins TRBV7-2 to TRBJ2-3; tentatively, D is TRBD2 (6 bases). Germline CDR1 reads SGHTA; CDR2 reads FQGNSA. This CDR3 is built from 15 residues. V was shortened by 5 bases and J by 5 bases, with 17 bases between the two germline ends.

The chain joins TRBV5-6 to TRBJ2-4; 7 bases agree with TRBD1. Germline V lookup: CDR1 SGHDT, CDR2 YYEEEE. J gave up 8 bases and V 3 bases, and 2 bases lay outside the gene matches. The CDR3 consists of 12 residues. In nucleotides, the CDR3 is TGTGCCAGCAGCTCCGACAGGGACATTCAGTACTTC. Its translation: CASSSDRDIQYF.

V and J are TRBV4-1 and TRBJ2-2; unclear D gene. Germline CDR1 is MGHRA and CDR2 is YSYEKL. The CDR3 runs to 14 residues. Deletions cut 0 bases from V and 5 bases from J, with 7 bases between. CDR3 amino acids: CASSQDGGTGELFF. The DNA for the CDR3 is TGCGCCAGCAGCCAAGATGGCGGAACCGGGGAGCTGTTTTTT.

The V call is TRBV29-1, the J call TRBJ2-2; D tentatively fits TRBD1 or TRBD2 (5 bases each). The CDR3 spans 13 residues. V lost 1 base and J 4 bases, leaving 7 bases between the germline ends. CDR1 is SQVTM, CDR2 ANQGSEA, per germline. Here the CDR3 reads CSVEAGTTGELFF. For the CDR3, the DNA is TGCAGCGTTGAAGCCGGGACCACCGGGGAGCTGTTTTTT.

The chain combines TRBV19 with TRBJ1-1, with D hard to call. The ends were cut back, 7 bases at V and 8 bases at J, with 11 bases in the middle. The CDR3 sequence is 11 residues long. Germline values: CDR1 LNHDA, CDR2 SQIVND (reference sequence). The CDR3 nucleotides read TGTGCCAGTAAGCGGGCTCCAGAAGCTTTCTTT. Translating gives CASKRAPEAFF.

In its sample, this clonotype was seen once. For the CDR3, the DNA is TGTGCCAGCAGCGTAGGGTGGGCTAGCGGAACTAGCACAGATACGCAGTATTTT. Translation gives CASSVGWASGTSTDTQYF. V gene TRBV9 combines with J gene TRBJ2-3, with TRBD2 matching over 7 bases. The V gene's germline CDR1 is SGDLS and CDR2 YYNGEE. Trimming removed 0 bases from V and 0 bases from J; junction bases left unmatched: 10. This CDR3 region has 18 residues.

J is TRBJ2-2 and V is TRBV12-3 or TRBV12-4, with D possibly matching TRBD2 (5 bases). Between the trimmed V and J ends, which lost 6 bases and 4 bases, there was a span of 12 bases. The CDR3 is made up of 14 amino acids. The CDR3 DNA sequence: TGTGCCAGCAGCCCCGGACGGGGCACCGGGGAGCTGTTTTTT. Translated: CASSPGRGTGELFF.

The rearrangement joins TRBV7-9 to TRBJ1-1; D remains unclear. Germline V gives CDR1 SEHNR, CDR2 FQNEAQ (reference sequence). The CDR3 runs to 14 residues. Deletions cut 4 bases from V and 0 bases from J, with 9 bases between. The CDR3 loop reads CASSSRALNTEAFF. In nucleotides, the CDR3 is TGTGCCAGCAGCTCGCGGGCATTGAACACTGAAGCTTTCTTT.

The V gene is TRBV29-1, the J gene TRBJ2-2; the D call may be TRBD1 or TRBD2 (5 bases each). The CDR3 loop spans 14 amino acids. V was pared by 4 bases and J by 2 bases, with 11 bases between. In germline, CDR1 is SQVTM, CDR2 ANQGSEA. For the CDR3, the DNA is TGCAGCGTTGGGGAGACAGTTAACACCGGGGAGCTGTTTTTT. Its translation is CSVGETVNTGELFF.

The V gene is TRBV7-8, the J gene TRBJ2-2; TRBD2 aligns across 12 bases. The CDR3 contains 17 residues. Losses at the gene ends were 2 bases for V and 2 bases for J; bases not matched to a gene: 3. The V gene's germline CDR1 is SGHVS and CDR2 FQNEAQ. CDR3 nucleotides: TGTGCCAGCAGCTTAAGGACTAGCGGGACTAACACCGGGGAGCTGTTTTTT. This sequence encodes CASSLRTSGTNTGELFF.

J is TRBJ2-1 and V is TRBV27; 8 bases align to TRBD2. Trimming cost V 3 bases and J 10 bases; bases outside gene matches: 8. The CDR3 totals 14 residues. Germline-derived CDR1 and CDR2 are MNHEY and SMNVEV (reference sequence). As DNA, the CDR3 is TGTGCCAGCAGTTTCCCTAGCGGGTTCGGCGAGCAGTTCTTC. It codes for CASSFPSGFGEQFF.

The chain combines TRBV6-4 with TRBJ2-1; D is undetermined. The germline V gene encodes CDR1 MRHNA and CDR2 SNTAGT. V dropped 5 bases and J dropped 8 bases, with 10 bases sitting between them. This CDR3 region has 12 residues. The CDR3 loop is CASSHLGDEQFF. CDR3 DNA: TGTGCCAGCAGTCACCTGGGCGATGAGCAGTTCTTC.

This clonotype occurred once. This chain joins TRBV23-1 and TRBJ1-3; TRBD1 matches at 9 bases. TRBV23-1 has ORF status, its function being uncertain. The CDR3 covers 17 residues. The V and J ends lost 6 bases and 0 bases, in that order; junction bases with no gene match: 9. The DNA of the CDR3 is TGCGCCAGCAGGGGATCCGACAGGGGGGGCTCTGGAAACACCATATATTTT. It yields the protein CASRGSDRGGSGNTIYF.

The chain combines TRBV13 with TRBJ2-3, with TRBD2 identical over 9 bases. Trimming took 4 bases from V and 1 from J; bases not matched to a gene: 6. This CDR3 has 16 residues. Germline V lookup: CDR1 PRHDT, CDR2 FYEKMQ (reference sequence). Here the CDR3 reads CASSSLAGTRTDTQYF. Here the CDR3 DNA reads TGTGCCAGCAGCTCGCTAGCGGGGACTCGCACAGATACGCAGTATTTT. Variable domain in full (rest from reference TRBV13 and TRBJ2-3): AAGVIQSPRHLIKEKRETATLKCYPIPRHDTVYWYQQGPGQDPQFLISFYEKMQSDKGSIPDRFSAQQFSDYHSELNMSSLELGDSALYFCASSSLAGTRTDTQYFGPGTRLTVL.

The V gene is TRBV29-1, the J gene TRBJ2-3; D possibly corresponds to TRBD1 (6 bases). The germline CDR1 and CDR2 sequences are SQVTM and ANQGSEA. The ends were cut back, 5 bases at V and 6 bases at J, with 9 bases in the middle. CDR3 length equals 11 residues. CDR3 loop: CSVPTGDTQYF. The CDR3 nucleotides read TGCAGCGTTCCTACAGGGGATACGCAGTATTTT.

The J gene is TRBJ2-3, the V gene TRBV7-9; D is unresolved. The ends were cut back, 4 bases at V and 1 base at J, with 12 bases in the middle. CDR1 and CDR2 from the germline V gene are SEHNR and FQNEAQ (reference sequence). The CDR3 is 15 residues long. The CDR3 bases are TGTGCCAGCAGCTCACGACCCGACGGCACAGATACGCAGTATTTT. This translates into CASSSRPDGTDTQYF.

The genes are TRBV29-1 and TRBJ1-2; perhaps TRBD1 as D (5 bases). V lost 7 bases, J lost 4 bases, and 16 bases lay in between. This CDR3 has 13 residues. Germline CDR1 SQVTM, CDR2 ANQGSEA. CDR3 sequence: CSAITGTGYGYTF. For the CDR3, the DNA is TGCAGCGCTATTACCGGGACGGGCTATGGCTACACCTTC. Together with reference TRBV29-1 and TRBJ1-2, the CDR3 gives the full variable domain: SAVISQKPSRDICQRGTSLTIQCQVDSQVTMMFWYRQQPGQSLTLIATANQGSEATYESGFVIDKFPISRPNLTFSTLTVSNMSPEDSSIYLCSAITGTGYGYTFGSGTRLTVV.

The V gene is TRBV27, the J gene TRBJ2-3, with TRBD1 matching 7 bases. V lost 6 bases, J lost 5 bases, and 11 bases stayed unmatched. This CDR3 has 15 amino acids. Germline V gene lookup returns CDR1 MNHEY and CDR2 SMNVEV (reference sequence). CDR3 residues: CASSLSEGAEDTQYF. As DNA, the CDR3 is TGTGCCAGCAGCCTAAGCGAGGGGGCCGAAGATACGCAGTATTTT.

V and J are TRBV5-6 and TRBJ1-1; a weak D match, TRBD1 (5 bases). Trimming removed 10 bases from V and 10 bases from J, with 20 bases in between. Germline values: CDR1 SGHDT, CDR2 YYEEEE. The CDR3 is 12 amino acids. Written as DNA, the CDR3 is TGTGCCCCCCTGGGGGACCTAGTGGGAGCTTTCTTT. As protein: CAPLGDLVGAFF.

This clonotype was recorded once. The J gene is TRBJ2-3, the V gene TRBV7-2; unclear D gene. Looked up from germline, CDR1 is SGHTA and CDR2 is FQGNSA. This CDR3 contains 11 residues. With 1 base removed from V and 14 bases from J, the gap between germline ends came to 10 bases. The CDR3 sequence is CASSLGVVGYF. CDR3 bases: TGTGCCAGCAGCTTAGGGGTCGTTGGGTATTTT.